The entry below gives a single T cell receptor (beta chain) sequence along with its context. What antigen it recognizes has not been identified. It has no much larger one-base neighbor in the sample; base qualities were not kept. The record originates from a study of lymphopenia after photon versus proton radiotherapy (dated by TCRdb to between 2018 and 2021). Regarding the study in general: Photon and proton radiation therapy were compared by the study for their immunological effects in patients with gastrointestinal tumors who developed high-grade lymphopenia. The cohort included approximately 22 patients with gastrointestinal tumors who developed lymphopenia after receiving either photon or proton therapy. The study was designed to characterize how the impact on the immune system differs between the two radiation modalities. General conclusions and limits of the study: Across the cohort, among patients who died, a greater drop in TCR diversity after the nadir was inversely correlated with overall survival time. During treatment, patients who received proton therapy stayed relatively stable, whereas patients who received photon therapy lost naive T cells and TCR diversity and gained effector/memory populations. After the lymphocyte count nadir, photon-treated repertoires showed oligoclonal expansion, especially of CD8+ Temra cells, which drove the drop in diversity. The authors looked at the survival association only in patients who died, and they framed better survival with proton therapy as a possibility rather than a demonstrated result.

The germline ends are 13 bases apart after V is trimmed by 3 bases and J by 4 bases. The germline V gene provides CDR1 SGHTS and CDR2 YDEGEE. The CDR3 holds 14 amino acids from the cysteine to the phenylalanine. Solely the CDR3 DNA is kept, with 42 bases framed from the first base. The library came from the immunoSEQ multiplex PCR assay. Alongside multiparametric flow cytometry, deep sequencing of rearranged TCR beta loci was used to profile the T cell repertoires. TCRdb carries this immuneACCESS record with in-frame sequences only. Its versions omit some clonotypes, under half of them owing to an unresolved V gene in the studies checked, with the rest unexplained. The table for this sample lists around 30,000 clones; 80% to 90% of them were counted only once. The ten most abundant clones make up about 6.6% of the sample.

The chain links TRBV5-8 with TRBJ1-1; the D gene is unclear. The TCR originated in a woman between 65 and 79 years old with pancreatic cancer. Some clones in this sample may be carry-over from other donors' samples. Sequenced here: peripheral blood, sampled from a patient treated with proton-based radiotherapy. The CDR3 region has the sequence CASSSTAAVTEAFF. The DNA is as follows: TGTGCCAGCAGCTCGACTGCAGCCGTCACTGAAGCTTTCTTT.